This T cell receptor beta chain stems from a study of human thymus T cells. Study-wide points: Blood and thymic repertoires both appeared biased in V and J gene usage.

TCRdb's table, derived via immunoSEQ multiplex PCR, lists solely in-frame clones and lacks some. The sample has tens of thousands of clones; 90% to 95% are singletons. The CDR3 loop spans 14 amino acids. Germline V gives CDR1 MNHEY, CDR2 SVGAGI. Trimming cost V 6 bases and J 5 bases; bases outside gene matches: 9. Having corrective surgery for congenital heart defects, healthy Finnish infants were the ones who donated. As for this clone: Its antigen is still unknown.

The chain carries TRBV6-5 and TRBJ1-2; 7 nucleotides match TRBD1. The sequence derives from a boy younger than two with a congenital heart defect but otherwise immunologically healthy. What was sequenced was blood. The CDR3: CASSEQGIGYGYTF. The CDR3 nucleotides are TGTGCCAGCAGCGAACAGGGGATAGGATATGGCTACACCTTC.